This TCR beta chain came from a study of shared clonotypes between healthy human individuals. Study-wide context: Three plates were used per donor for CD4 naive, three for CD4 memory, two for CD8 naive and one for CD8 memory.

Concerning this clone: No antigen is known for it. The sample holds other DNA sequences that translate to the same CDR3.

Study-wide results and caveats: Sequencing of the sorted subsets was shown by rarefaction to be incomplete despite large depth.

Sorted-subset replicate PCRs used roughly 210 ng of genomic DNA. This amount corresponded to 30,000 to 35,000 T cell genomes. Produced via immunoSEQ multiplex PCR; TCRdb's table is partial and in-frame only. Of some 2,400,000 clones in the sample, more than 90% were seen once. Trimming took off 4 bases at V and 3 bases at J, with 3 bases between the two ends. The CDR3 consists of 11 residues. In germline, CDR1 is SNHLY, CDR2 FYNNEI. The TCR comes from a man between 18 and 29 years old in good health. What was sequenced was naive CD4+ T cells sorted from blood. Subset noted: CD45RA+ positively selected. The chain is built from TRBV2 and TRBJ1-1; D gene unclear. CDR3 coding DNA: TGTGCCAGCAGTGGTGACACTGAAGCTTTCTTT. This sequence encodes CASSGDTEAFF.